This T cell receptor beta chain was sequenced for a study of vaccination and CD4 T cells after COVID-19. This clonotype was recorded once. Its cognate antigen is unknown. Oncomine TCR Beta short-read sequencing was applied to DNA from cultured CD4+ T cells. TCRdb ran MiXCR on the PCR reads and lists one entry per CDR3 protein. The table shows roughly 10,000 distinct CDR3 sequences, with 44% occurring only once. Stated treatment: roughly 11-day PBMC culture with coronavirus spike peptide pools or control peptides (ViraFEST assay). More than 1.5 million PBMCs per well were cultured with 8.5 to 10 IU/ml IL-2 and roughly 10 ug/ml peptide pools. V was clipped by 2 bases and J by 4 bases; unmatched bases: 16. Germline V gene sequence: CDR1 GTSNPN, CDR2 SVGIG (reference sequence). The CDR3 covers 18 residues.

The clonotype originates from a human donor who had recovered from COVID-19. Sequences were obtained from CD4+ T cells from blood, cultured in vitro. The V and J genes are TRBV30 and TRBJ1-3, with TRBD1 matching over 8 bases. As DNA, the CDR3 is TGTGCCTGGAGTTCCACACTTGATTGGACAGGGTGGGGAAACACCATATATTTT. Its translation: CAWSSTLDWTGWGNTIYF.